This TCR beta chain comes out of a study of blood T cells in healthy people across ages. Study outcomes and limitations: Aged donors had fewer naive CD4+ cells and lower diversity than long-lived donors. One million T cells yielded diversity estimates that were considered underestimates.

About this clonotype itself: Antigen unknown.

A J-beta primer mix and a sample-barcoded 5' primer were used in a second PCR of about 7 to 12 cycles. Tagging of each cDNA molecule was performed by a template-switch adaptor with 12 random nucleotides. Every sample returned 2.5 million or more CDR3-containing paired-end reads. Via MiXCR, TCRdb re-called the 5' RACE reads, giving one row per CDR3 protein. The table includes about 670,000 distinct CDR3 sequences, roughly two fifths detected once. The CDR3 sequence is 15 residues long. Germline V lookup: CDR1 MNHNS, CDR2 SASEGT. J was trimmed by 6 bases and V by 3 bases; bases with no gene match: 4. The TCR was taken from a man older than 75 in good health. This sequence joins TRBV6-1 and TRBJ2-1; TRBD1 agrees at 11 bases. Sequenced input: blood. The CDR3 nucleotides read TGTGCCAGCAGTGAGGGCGGGACAGGGGGCAATGAGCAGTTCTTC. This gives the protein CASSEGGTGGNEQFF.